Here is one T cell receptor beta chain with its context. What antigen it recognizes has not been identified. No much larger clonotype is one base removed from it; base qualities were not supplied. The TCR beta CDR3 regions were amplified from RNA transcripts. For the first round of RT-PCR on the TCR CDR3, the HTBI primer set was used together with the Qiagen OneStep RT-PCR kit. Libraries were constructed in a second round of multiplex PCR, after which size selection and purification were performed. The libraries were sequenced on an Illumina HiSeq2000 using paired-end 100 bp reads. The study's processing was this. SOAPnuke was used to process the raw data, with reads discarded if the reads contained adapters or uncalled bases, had a mean Phred below 15, or lacked an exact constant-primer or identifier match. High-quality paired reads were merged using COPE v1.2.5, and each unique nucleotide sequence was defined as a clonotype. Clonotypes were aligned to IMGT TRBV, TRBD and TRBJ reference segments using MiTCR v1.1. Analysis was restricted to V-J combinations with a frequency above 0.0001, which covered just over 98% of repertoires. The TCS score was defined as F50 (clonal expansion) divided by E x V (chaos), with BLOSUM62-based TCRdist calculated between CDR3 peptides within each V-J. Welch's t-statistics and random forest reduced several hundred V-J features to 13, which were used in a naive Bayes classifier (R e1071). TCRdb passed the public sequencing reads through fastp at Q25 and MiXCR, retaining productive beta sequences. Rows with one shared CDR3 protein collapse into an entry with the most common genes and DNA. TCRdb's processing, not the authors', yielded these V and J calls. The sample contains a few hundred thousand distinct CDR3 sequences, roughly 25% of them found a single time. Of the sample, more than 60% is held by the ten largest clones.

Stable Graves' hyperthyroidism was defined as the absence of progression to ophthalmopathy over 18 months of follow-up. The hyperthyroidism patients were between 18 and 65 years old and newly diagnosed, with a disease duration of less than 2 months. Patients with uncontrolled infections, other autoimmune diseases, pregnancy or lactation were excluded. Diagnoses relied on clinical symptoms, serum thyroxine and TRAb, thyroid ultrasound and orbital computed tomography. PBMCs were isolated from more than 9 ml of fresh peripheral blood by Ficoll-Paque density gradient centrifugation. Total RNA was extracted using Trizol reagent, and RNA quality was assessed on an Agilent 2100 Bioanalyzer. The germline ends are 7 bases apart after V is trimmed by 0 bases and J by 0 bases. From the cysteine through the phenylalanine, the CDR3 covers 14 amino acids. Only the CDR3 DNA stays, 42 bases, in frame from base 1. The germline V gene specifies SGDLS as CDR1 and YYNGEE as CDR2.

The data stem from a study of T cells in Graves' hyperthyroidism and ophthalmopathy (dated by TCRdb to the late 2010s). With respect to the entire study: Peripheral blood was collected at initial diagnosis, before any treatment. According to the paper, TCR Vbeta CDR3 sequencing was carried out on 135 peripheral blood samples, which came from approximately 43 ophthalmopathy, around 74 hyperthyroidism and some 17 progressor patients. Prospective prediction of ophthalmopathy was tested in an independent validation cohort of under 20 hyperthyroidism patients and 17 patients who later progressed to ophthalmopathy. The roughly 99 discovery patients were divided at random into training and test sets in a 7:3 ratio. Following sampling, methimazole starting at 30 mg daily was given to hyperthyroidism patients, and high-dose intravenous methylprednisolone was given to ophthalmopathy patients. To identify distinguishing TCR V-J signatures, a discovery cohort of about a hundred patients was used, comprising approximately 40 with Graves' ophthalmopathy and 57 with stable Graves' hyperthyroidism. The study also compared thyroid tissue and blood T-cell repertoires from a handful of Graves' hyperthyroidism patients.

Broader findings and caveats from the paper: Blood samples also contained most of the expanded thyroid clonotypes (frequency above 0.001), which suggests that blood repertoires may reflect thyroid immune responses. In validation, the model predicted progression to ophthalmopathy with approximately 71% sensitivity and 72% to 85% specificity, a median of about 6 months before onset. Sample size was not statistically predetermined, and blinding of investigators to group allocation was not performed. A 13 V-J signature model separated ophthalmopathy from stable hyperthyroidism, with approximately 86% sensitivity and 81% to 83% specificity in cross-validation and 80%/75% in testing.

The sequenced sample consisted of blood. Rearrangement joined TRBV9 to TRBJ2-7, with the D gene not clear enough to name. This sequence originates from a man in his forties or fifties with Graves' hyperthyroidism. CDR3 reads: CASSVGLFSYEQYF. The DNA reads TGTGCCAGCAGCGTAGGACTCTTCTCCTACGAGCAGTACTTC.